The table lists the clone carrying this T cell receptor (beta chain) with a count of one. Its antigen is unidentified. Repertoires were generated with immunoSEQ multiplex PCR, while TCRdb's copy carries only in-frame clones and drops some. The table shows around 450,000 clones, with 85% to 90% occurring only once. Treatment here: about 20 received Ad26.COV2.S at low or high dose, single or two shots; 5 received placebo; per-sample allocation not given. Sample collection was performed on day 63 after the first vaccine or placebo injection. A Boston adult aged 18-55 years was the donor. This entry is derived from a study of Ad26.COV2.S vaccination and SARS-CoV-2 variants. Study-wide context: The Ad26.COV2.S arm of the COV1001 trial was where the donor was placed. Findings of the study overall: Comparability of non-spike TCR breadth was observed across vaccine and placebo recipients. Researchers cautioned that TCR breadth and depth analyses may have underestimated total T cell responses.

V was pared by 4 bases and J by 8 bases, with 19 bases of the junction left unmatched. CDR1 is LGHNA, CDR2 YSLEER, per germline. This CDR3 region has 18 residues. The sequenced sample was peripheral blood, obtained in a trial of Ad26.COV2.S vaccine versus placebo. The TCR comes from a person aged 18-60 years who received the Ad26.COV2.S COVID-19 vaccine or a placebo. This chain links TRBV4-3 with TRBJ2-3, with 9 bases lining up with TRBD2. CDR3 bases: TGCGCCAGCAGCCCTCCTCCTTATGGGGCGGGGGGGCTAGGTACGCAGTATTTT. It yields the protein CASSPPPYGAGGLGTQYF.